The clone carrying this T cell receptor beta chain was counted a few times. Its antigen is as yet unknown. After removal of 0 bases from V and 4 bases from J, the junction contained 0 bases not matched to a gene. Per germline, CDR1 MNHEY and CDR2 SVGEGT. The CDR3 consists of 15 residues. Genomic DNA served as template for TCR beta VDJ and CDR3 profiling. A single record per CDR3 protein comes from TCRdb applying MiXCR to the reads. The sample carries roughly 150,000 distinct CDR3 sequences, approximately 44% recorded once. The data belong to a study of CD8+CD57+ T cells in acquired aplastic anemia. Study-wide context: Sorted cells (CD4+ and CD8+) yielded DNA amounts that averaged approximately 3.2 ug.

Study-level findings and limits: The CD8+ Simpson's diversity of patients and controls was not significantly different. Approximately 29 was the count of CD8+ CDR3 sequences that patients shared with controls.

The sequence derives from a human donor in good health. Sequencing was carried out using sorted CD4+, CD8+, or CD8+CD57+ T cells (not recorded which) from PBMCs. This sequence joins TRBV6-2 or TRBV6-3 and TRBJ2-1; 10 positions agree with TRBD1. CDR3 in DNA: TGTGCCAGCAGTTACTCGGGACAGGGGTACAATGAGCAGTTCTTC. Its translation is CASSYSGQGYNEQFF.